This T cell receptor (beta chain) is from a study of T cell repertoires in cytomegalovirus infection. The CDR3 loop spans 15 amino acids. Germline CDR1 and CDR2: MNHEY and SMNVEV (reference sequence). The ends were cut back, 2 bases at V and 0 bases at J, with 10 bases in the middle. Each CDR3 protein gets one entry after TCRdb re-called the reads with MiXCR. This table holds roughly 500,000 distinct CDR3 sequences, roughly 46% found once. This clonotype was seen more than once but under ten times. What it recognizes is unknown. This TCR was recovered from a human donor in good health (CMV status not recorded). Some clones in this sample may be carry-over from other donors' samples. This rearrangement joins TRBV27 to TRBJ1-1; unclear D gene. Specimen: cultured PBMCs, collected from culture after CMV antigen stimulation. CDR3 DNA sequence: TGTGCCAGCAGTTTAATGCAGCCCATGAACACTGAAGCTTTCTTT. It specifies CASSLMQPMNTEAFF.